The 31 T cell receptor beta chains presented below share a single source sample, sequenced in a study of spatial heterogeneity in lung cancer. This sample's time point: blood at routine non-recurrence follow-up after resection. TCRdb re-derived calls from the 5' RACE reads in MiXCR, one entry per CDR3 protein. The repertoire includes about 47,000 distinct CDR3 sequences, about 12% of them detected once, and over 30% sits in the top ten. The sequenced sample was PBMCs, obtained at follow-up. The receptors here all came from a male donor with early-stage non-small cell lung cancer.

This chain links TRBV12-3 or TRBV12-4 with TRBJ2-7, with 9 bases identical to TRBD1. This CDR3 is 16 amino acids long. Trimming cost V 6 bases and J 5 bases; bases outside gene matches: 14. CDR3: CASSPGTGTGLNEQYF. CDR3 DNA sequence: TGTGCCAGCAGCCCGGGCACCGGGACAGGGTTGAACGAGCAGTACTTC.

In its sample, this clonotype was seen a few times. The V call is TRBV7-9, the J call TRBJ2-5, with 9 bases matching TRBD1. Germline V CDR1 and CDR2: SEHNR, FQNEAQ (reference sequence). With 4 bases clipped from V and 6 bases from J, the junction kept 6 bases outside the gene matches. This CDR3 has 14 amino acids. The CDR3 region is CASSSRDRVQTQYF. DNA of the CDR3: TGTGCCAGCAGCTCACGGGACAGGGTCCAGACCCAGTACTTC.

The rearrangement uses TRBV5-6 and TRBJ2-1; possibly TRBD1 for D (5 bases). Trimming cost V 3 bases and J 0 bases, with 16 bases left between them. CDR1 is SGHDT and CDR2 is YYEEEE in the germline V gene. This CDR3 is built from 17 residues. The CDR3 DNA follows: TGTGCCAGCAGCTCGGACAAAAGCCCGAGCTCCTACAATGAGCAGTTCTTC. It encodes CASSSDKSPSSYNEQFF.

This clonotype was detected ten times or more. This chain joins TRBV5-1 and TRBJ1-5; 10 bases are a match to TRBD1. The CDR3 is 16 amino acids. Per germline, CDR1 SGHRS and CDR2 YFSETQ. The V segment lost 0 bases and the J segment 7 bases; nucleotides outside the gene matches: 7. The CDR3, as DNA: TGCGCCAGCAGCTTGGAAACCCGGGACAGGGGACAGCCCCAGCATTTT. It translates to CASSLETRDRGQPQHF.

This clonotype was recorded at least ten times. The J gene is TRBJ1-2, the V gene TRBV7-9; D perhaps matches TRBD1 (6 bases). This CDR3 comprises 14 residues. Germline V gives CDR1 SEHNR, CDR2 FQNEAQ (reference sequence). Trimming took 3 bases from V and 2 from J, leaving 10 bases between them. The CDR3 spells CASSLGQGNYGYTF. DNA for the CDR3: TGTGCCAGCAGCTTGGGGCAGGGGAACTATGGCTACACCTTC.

This clonotype was picked up many times. The chain employs TRBV12-3 or TRBV12-4 and TRBJ1-1; the D gene is possibly TRBD1 (6 bases). There are 15 residues in the CDR3. V was cut by 7 bases and J by 3 bases, with 18 bases left in between. CDR3 in amino acids: CASTPGGGWDTEAFF. Here the CDR3 DNA reads TGTGCCAGCACCCCCGGGGGCGGCTGGGACACTGAAGCTTTCTTT.

This clonotype has a handful of counts. The CDR3 nucleotides read TGTGCCAGCAGTAATGGGCGGCGGGGCTTGGAGACCCAGTACTTC. This codes for CASSNGRRGLETQYF. The V gene is TRBV11-2, the J gene TRBJ2-5; maybe TRBD2 (6 bases). The CDR3 contains 15 residues. Germline values: CDR1 SGHAT, CDR2 FQNNGV. Trimming left V 6 bases short and J 5 bases short, with 19 bases between.

This clonotype was counted ten times or more. The chain links TRBV12-3 or TRBV12-4 to TRBJ1-5; D unresolved. With 1 base removed from V and 7 bases from J, the gap between germline ends came to 11 bases. The CDR3 extends over 14 amino acids. In DNA form, the CDR3 reads TGTGCCAGCAGTTTAGTCCAGGTAGACCAGCCCCAGCATTTT. Encoded protein: CASSLVQVDQPQHF.

In its sample, this clonotype was seen many times. The chain joins TRBV18 to TRBJ2-6; 8 nucleotides line up with TRBD2. Germline-derived CDR1 and CDR2 are KGHSH and LQKENI. This CDR3 region has 17 residues. V dropped 6 bases and J dropped 0; count of bases not matched to a gene: 7. DNA of the CDR3: TGTGCCAGCTCTTCCGCCCGGGGGGGCTCTGGGGCCAACGTCCTGACTTTC. As protein: CASSSARGGSGANVLTF.

This clonotype has a count of ten or more. V usage is TRBV5-1 and J usage is TRBJ2-7; the D is unclear. Germline loops: CDR1 SGHRS, CDR2 YFSETQ. Trimming left V 2 bases short and J 2 bases short, with 11 bases between. CDR3 length: 14 amino acids. CDR3 protein: CASSLSQPAYEQYF. The CDR3 DNA follows: TGCGCCAGCAGCTTATCACAGCCCGCCTACGAGCAGTACTTC.

This clonotype was recorded at least ten times. The rearrangement joins TRBV6-2 or TRBV6-3 to TRBJ2-1, with 7 bases lining up with TRBD2. Germline V CDR1 and CDR2: MNHEY, SVGEGT. The CDR3 length is 14 residues. V shed 8 bases, J shed 9 bases, and the junction held 13 bases outside the gene matches. CDR3 region: CASSGGTMGTEQFF. The CDR3 DNA reads as TGTGCCAGCTCCGGGGGGACTATGGGGACTGAGCAGTTCTTC.

The chain has TRBV7-9 and TRBJ2-3; no reliable D call. This CDR3 region has 16 residues. Trimming left V 1 base short and J 2 bases short, with 13 bases between. Germline V gene lookup returns CDR1 SEHNR and CDR2 FQNEAQ (reference sequence). CDR3 sequence (DNA): TGTGCCAGCAGCTTAGATTTTCCCCTGTCCACAGATACGCAGTATTTT. Protein product: CASSLDFPLSTDTQYF.

This clonotype has ten or more counts. The V and J genes are TRBV7-2 and TRBJ2-7; 12 nucleotides align to TRBD1. J lost 5 bases, V lost 6 bases, and 5 bases had no gene match. The CDR3 extends over 14 amino acids. CDR1 is SGHTA, CDR2 FQGNSA, per germline. The DNA of the CDR3 is TGTGCCAGCAGTCGGGGGACAGGGGGCGACGAGCAGTACTTC. Encoded protein: CASSRGTGGDEQYF. Complete variable domain (other parts from reference TRBV7-2 and TRBJ2-7): GAGVSQSPSNKVTEKGKDVELRCDPISGHTALYWYRQSLGQGLEFLIYFQGNSAPDKSGLPSDRFSAERTGGSVSTLTIQRTQQEDSAVYLCASSRGTGGDEQYFGPGTRLTVT.

The sample holds many counts of this clonotype. In DNA, the CDR3 is TGCAGTGCTAGAAAGGGACAGTCTAACACCGGGGAGCTGTTTTTT. Translating gives CSARKGQSNTGELFF. The chain couples TRBV20-1 to TRBJ2-2; 7 bases fit TRBD1. With V trimmed by 2 bases and J by 2 bases, 5 bases remained unmatched. Germline assignment: CDR1 DFQATT and CDR2 SNEGSKA (reference sequence). The length of the CDR3 is 15 residues.

The J gene is TRBJ2-2, the V gene TRBV14; tentative D call: TRBD1 (7 bases). V lost 0 bases to trimming and J lost 1 base, with 12 bases between them. CDR3 length: 17 residues. The V gene's germline CDR1 is SGHDN and CDR2 FVKESK. The CDR3 protein is CASSQDWGDRNTGELFF. CDR3 bases: TGTGCCAGCAGCCAAGACTGGGGGGACAGGAACACCGGGGAGCTGTTTTTT.

The V call is TRBV5-1, the J call TRBJ2-5; TRBD2 is a possible D gene (6 bases). Germline V gene sequence: CDR1 SGHRS, CDR2 YFSETQ. This CDR3 comprises 12 residues. V lost 7 bases to trimming and J lost 2 bases, with 9 bases between them. DNA of the CDR3: TGCGCCAGCCGGGGGAGTCAAGAGACCCAGTACTTC. Translating it yields CASRGSQETQYF.

This chain uses TRBV28 with TRBJ1-1; D gene unclear. This CDR3 is built from 14 residues. Germline CDR1 is MDHEN and CDR2 is SYDVKM. Trimming took 8 bases from V and 3 from J, leaving 16 bases between them. Here the CDR3 DNA reads TGTGCCAGCCTGTCCCCCTCGGACTACACTGAAGCTTTCTTT. Its protein is CASLSPSDYTEAFF.

V usage is TRBV18 and J usage is TRBJ2-7, with 9 bases that match TRBD1. This CDR3 spans 15 amino acids. Germline V gives CDR1 KGHSH, CDR2 LQKENI. V shed 3 bases and J 3 bases; nucleotides not matched to a gene: 6. CDR3 in DNA: TGTGCCAGCTCACCGGCCCCGGGACAGGGCTACGAGCAGTACTTC. Protein product: CASSPAPGQGYEQYF.

This clonotype turned up a few times. The V and J genes are TRBV29-1 and TRBJ1-2; 7 bases map to TRBD1. The J segment lost 3 bases and the V segment lost 7 bases, leaving 8 bases of the junction unmatched. Germline assignment: CDR1 SQVTM and CDR2 ANQGSEA. The CDR3 is 13 amino acids. The CDR3 region has the DNA TGCAGCGCTCTCCCCGACAGGGACTATGGCTACACCTTC. Translation gives CSALPDRDYGYTF.

This clonotype was observed at least ten times. The J gene is TRBJ2-4, the V gene TRBV19; unclear D gene. Per germline, CDR1 LNHDA and CDR2 SQIVND (reference sequence). CDR3 length: 14 amino acids. The V and J ends lost 2 bases and 3 bases respectively, with 8 bases between them. In DNA, the CDR3 is TGTGCCAGTAGTATAAGGGATTTCAAAAACATTCAGTACTTC. This gives the protein CASSIRDFKNIQYF.

This clonotype appeared many times. This sequence joins TRBV7-2 and TRBJ2-3; D not certain. The ends were cut back, 5 bases at V and 5 bases at J, with 20 bases in the middle. The germline V gene encodes CDR1 SGHTA and CDR2 FQGNSA. The CDR3 has 16 residues. The CDR3 here is CASSRTWSPSGDTQYF. As DNA, the CDR3 is TGTGCCAGCAGCAGAACATGGTCCCCTTCCGGAGATACGCAGTATTTT.

This clonotype was found many times. J is TRBJ2-2 and V is TRBV5-1, with D possibly TRBD2 on 6 matching bases. The CDR3 is made up of 17 amino acids. Germline values: CDR1 SGHRS, CDR2 YFSETQ. The V gene lost 0 bases and the J gene lost 5 bases, with 17 bases spanning the gap. DNA for the CDR3: TGCGCCAGCAGCTTGGCACCGGGAGCGGTTCGTACCGGGGAGCTGTTTTTT. It specifies CASSLAPGAVRTGELFF. The variable domain in full, with the rest retrieved from reference TRBV5-1 and TRBJ2-2, is KAGVTQTPRYLIKTRGQQVTLSCSPISGHRSVSWYQQTPGQGLQFLFEYFSETQRNKGNFPGRFSGRQFSNSRSEMNVSTLELGDSALYLCASSLAPGAVRTGELFFGEGSRLTVL.

In this sample, this clonotype turned up many times. This chain links TRBV5-1 with TRBJ2-7; D might be TRBD2 (5 bases). There are 15 residues in the CDR3. CDR1 is SGHRS, CDR2 YFSETQ, per germline. V dropped 0 bases and J dropped 4 bases, with 14 bases sitting between them. CDR3 protein: CASSLALSGSYEQYF. CDR3 in DNA: TGCGCCAGCAGCTTGGCCCTCAGCGGATCTTACGAGCAGTACTTC.

In its sample, this clonotype was seen many times. This rearrangement joins TRBV7-3 to TRBJ2-1, with a weak D call TRBD2 (5 bases). The CDR3 runs 15 residues. The V end was cut by 1 base, the J end by 9 bases, with 16 bases between. Per the germline V gene, CDR1 is SGHTA and CDR2 is FQGTGA. The CDR3 region has the DNA TGTGCCAGCAGCTTAAATGCGAGGATAGAGGGTGAGCAGTTCTTC. Protein sequence: CASSLNARIEGEQFF.

Ten or more counts support this clonotype. This rearrangement joins TRBV29-1 to TRBJ1-5; D is perhaps TRBD1 (5 bases). The germline CDR1 and CDR2 sequences are SQVTM and ANQGSEA. The CDR3 totals 12 residues. V dropped 6 bases and J dropped 1 base, with 7 bases sitting between them. CDR3 protein: CSVGESNQPQHF. The CDR3 DNA reads as TGCAGCGTGGGGGAGAGCAATCAGCCCCAGCATTTT.

The table lists this clonotype with many counts. The chain couples TRBV19 to TRBJ2-5, with 10 bases aligning to TRBD1. Germline V gene lookup returns CDR1 LNHDA and CDR2 SQIVND (reference sequence). Unmatched junction bases numbered 7, after V lost 6 bases and J lost 6 bases. The CDR3 extends over 14 amino acids. The chain's CDR3 is CASSPTGGIKTQYF. The CDR3 bases are TGTGCCAGTAGCCCGACAGGGGGCATTAAGACCCAGTACTTC.

There are many counts of this clonotype. The V and J genes are TRBV20-1 and TRBJ1-2; 8 nucleotides agree with TRBD1. CDR3 length equals 12 residues. Germline CDR1 reads DFQATT; CDR2 reads SNEGSKA (reference sequence). The trim removed 5 bases at V and 8 bases at J, leaving 7 bases unmatched. The CDR3: CSAVDRGRGYTF. CDR3 DNA sequence: TGCAGTGCTGTAGACAGGGGCCGAGGCTACACCTTC.

This clonotype was counted at least ten times. The chain couples TRBV2 to TRBJ1-1; possibly TRBD1 for D (5 bases). The CDR3 has 12 amino acids. From germline, CDR1 is SNHLY and CDR2 FYNNEI. V was shortened by 5 bases and J by 4 bases, with 8 bases between the two germline ends. The CDR3 DNA reads TGTGCCAGCAGTTTCCAGGGCACTGAAGCTTTCTTT. This translates into CASSFQGTEAFF.

This clonotype came up a few times. The V gene is TRBV18, the J gene TRBJ2-2; D unresolved. Germline-derived CDR1 and CDR2 are KGHSH and LQKENI. The ends were cut back, 6 bases at V and 0 bases at J, with 11 bases in the middle. This CDR3 is built from 15 residues. CDR3 sequence: CASSLTPANTGELFF. The CDR3 nucleotides are TGTGCCAGCTCTCTTACACCGGCGAACACCGGGGAGCTGTTTTTT.

The chain has TRBV2 and TRBJ2-5; D uncertain. Deletions cut 4 bases from V and 4 bases from J, with 10 bases between. The CDR3 is 13 amino acids. CDR1 and CDR2 (germline): SNHLY, FYNNEI. The CDR3 spells CASSGVPRETQYF. The CDR3, as DNA: TGTGCCAGCAGTGGGGTTCCCCGAGAGACCCAGTACTTC.

This sequence joins TRBV9 and TRBJ2-5, with D maybe TRBD1 (7 bases). Germline CDR1 is SGDLS and CDR2 is YYNGEE. Trimming pared 1 base from V and 2 bases from J, leaving 9 bases between. This CDR3 has 14 amino acids. The DNA of the CDR3 is TGTGCCAGCAGCGTACAGGGGGGACAAGAGACCCAGTACTTC. It codes for CASSVQGGQETQYF.